A selection of T cell receptor beta chains follows, all from one sample in a study of blood T cell repertoires in COVID-19. TCRdb's table, derived via immunoSEQ multiplex PCR, lists solely in-frame clones and lacks some. The table includes roughly 480,000 clones, roughly 89% detected once. The sequenced material came from peripheral blood. Receptors originate from a man in his late teens or twenties with COVID-19, enrolled during active disease. Both conserved end residues are part of each CDR3. D genes are given only for firm matches. Where a row states a size, it is once, few, many or the class of an expanded clone; other rows omit it.

clone size: .
D gene: TRBD1
CDR3 length: 14
J gene: TRBJ1-5
V gene: TRBV6-5
CDR3 protein: CASGLGQGNQPQHF
CDR3 DNA: TGTGCCAGCGGACTGGGACAGGGAAATCAGCCCCAGCATTTT

clone size: .
D gene: .
CDR3 length: 15
J gene: TRBJ2-7
V gene: TRBV5-4
CDR3 protein: CASSSTRTPSLEQYF
CDR3 DNA: TGTGCCAGCAGCTCGACCCGGACACCCTCGCTCGAGCAGTACTTC

clone size: .
D gene: .
CDR3 length: 14
J gene: TRBJ1-2
V gene: TRBV7-6
CDR3 protein: CASSRGQTNYGYTF
CDR3 DNA: TGTGCCAGCAGCCGTGGACAGACTAACTATGGCTACACCTTC

clone size: once
D gene: TRBD1
CDR3 length: 13
J gene: TRBJ2-7
V gene: TRBV19
CDR3 protein: CASRKRDSYEQYF
CDR3 DNA: TGTGCCAGTAGAAAAAGGGACAGCTACGAGCAGTACTTC

clone size: .
D gene: .
CDR3 length: 15
J gene: TRBJ1-2
V gene: TRBV5-4
CDR3 protein: CASSLGGGPDGGYTF
CDR3 DNA: TGTGCCAGCAGCTTGGGCGGGGGTCCCGACGGTGGCTACACCTTC

clone size: .
D gene: .
CDR3 length: 13
J gene: TRBJ2-5
V gene: TRBV3-1/TRBV3-2
CDR3 protein: CASSQLRKETQYF
CDR3 DNA: TGTGCCAGCAGCCAACTGAGAAAAGAGACCCAGTACTTC

clone size: .
D gene: .
CDR3 length: 16
J gene: TRBJ2-5
V gene: TRBV10-2
CDR3 protein: CASSESSRGAQETQYF
CDR3 DNA: TGCGCCAGCAGTGAGTCGAGTCGCGGGGCTCAAGAGACCCAGTACTTC

clone size: .
D gene: TRBD1
CDR3 length: 16
J gene: TRBJ1-1
V gene: TRBV5-1
CDR3 protein: CASSPGTGGTNTEAFF
CDR3 DNA: TGCGCCAGCAGCCCCGGGACAGGGGGAACCAACACTGAAGCTTTCTTT

clone size: .
D gene: .
CDR3 length: 17
J gene: TRBJ1-3
V gene: TRBV11-2
CDR3 protein: CASRRFGAASSGNTIYF
CDR3 DNA: TGTGCCAGCAGGCGGTTTGGGGCTGCCTCCTCTGGAAACACCATATATTTT

clone size: .
D gene: .
CDR3 length: 14
J gene: TRBJ1-2
V gene: TRBV6-1
CDR3 protein: CASSEAAGPYGYTF
CDR3 DNA: TGTGCCAGCAGTGAAGCGGCAGGGCCTTATGGCTACACCTTC

clone size: .
D gene: .
CDR3 length: 12
J gene: TRBJ2-2
V gene: TRBV4-1
CDR3 protein: CASSSDTGELFF
CDR3 DNA: TGCGCCAGCAGCTCAGACACCGGGGAGCTGTTTTTT

clone size: once
D gene: TRBD2
CDR3 length: 14
J gene: TRBJ2-7
V gene: TRBV6-5
CDR3 protein: CASSPSGAIYEQYF
CDR3 DNA: TGTGCCAGCAGCCCCAGCGGGGCCATCTACGAGCAGTACTTC

clone size: .
D gene: .
CDR3 length: 14
J gene: TRBJ2-7
V gene: TRBV6-5
CDR3 protein: CASSYSAAEGEQYF
CDR3 DNA: TGTGCCAGCAGTTACTCGGCTGCGGAGGGTGAGCAGTACTTC

clone size: .
D gene: TRBD2
CDR3 length: 12
J gene: TRBJ2-3
V gene: TRBV12-3/TRBV12-4
CDR3 protein: CASRAGLVGQYF
CDR3 DNA: TGTGCCAGCAGAGCCGGACTAGTCGGGCAGTATTTT

clone size: .
D gene: .
CDR3 length: 14
J gene: TRBJ2-3
V gene: TRBV18
CDR3 protein: CASSPAVDTDTQYF
CDR3 DNA: TGTGCCAGCTCACCGGCAGTTGACACAGATACGCAGTATTTT

clone size: .
D gene: .
CDR3 length: 13
J gene: TRBJ2-2
V gene: TRBV6-5
CDR3 protein: CASQGTNTGELFF
CDR3 DNA: TGTGCCTCCCAGGGGACGAACACCGGGGAGCTGTTTTTT

clone size: .
D gene: .
CDR3 length: 15
J gene: TRBJ2-1
V gene: TRBV27
CDR3 protein: CASTIAANSYNEQFF
CDR3 DNA: TGTGCCAGTACAATAGCGGCGAATAGCTACAATGAGCAGTTCTTC

clone size: .
D gene: TRBD2
CDR3 length: 15
J gene: TRBJ2-1
V gene: TRBV4-1
CDR3 protein: CASSRESSSGFEQFF
CDR3 DNA: TGCGCCAGCAGCCGGGAAAGTTCTAGCGGCTTTGAGCAGTTCTTC

clone size: .
D gene: .
CDR3 length: 14
J gene: TRBJ2-5
V gene: TRBV7-9
CDR3 protein: CASSSSRKQETQYF
CDR3 DNA: TGTGCCAGCAGCTCTAGCAGAAAACAAGAGACCCAGTACTTC

clone size: .
D gene: TRBD1
CDR3 length: 15
J gene: TRBJ2-7
V gene: TRBV13
CDR3 protein: CASSGPGTGVGEQYF
CDR3 DNA: TGTGCCAGCAGCGGCCCCGGGACAGGGGTCGGCGAGCAGTACTTC

clone size: once
D gene: .
CDR3 length: 13
J gene: TRBJ2-3
V gene: TRBV10-1
CDR3 protein: CASSEDFTDTQYF
CDR3 DNA: TGCGCCAGCAGTGAGGACTTTACAGATACGCAGTATTTT

clone size: .
D gene: .
CDR3 length: 18
J gene: TRBJ1-5
V gene: TRBV20-1
CDR3 protein: CSASGSEDLTPQHQPQHF
CDR3 DNA: TGCAGTGCTAGTGGATCGGAGGATCTAACCCCTCAGCATCAGCCCCAGCATTTT

clone size: .
D gene: .
CDR3 length: 15
J gene: TRBJ2-7
V gene: TRBV19
CDR3 protein: CASSSDSHSSYEQYF
CDR3 DNA: TGTGCCAGTAGTTCCGATAGCCATAGCTCCTACGAGCAGTACTTC

clone size: .
D gene: .
CDR3 length: 15
J gene: TRBJ1-3
V gene: TRBV3-1/TRBV3-2
CDR3 protein: CASSQVGGGGNTIYF
CDR3 DNA: TGTGCCAGCAGCCAAGTAGGGGGTGGAGGAAACACCATATATTTT

clone size: .
D gene: .
CDR3 length: 15
J gene: TRBJ2-3
V gene: TRBV6-5
CDR3 protein: CASTGPGMDTDTQYF
CDR3 DNA: TGTGCCAGCACTGGGCCCGGGATGGACACAGATACGCAGTATTTT

clone size: .
D gene: TRBD1
CDR3 length: 15
J gene: TRBJ1-4
V gene: TRBV5-1
CDR3 protein: CASSLVGTGEEKLFF
CDR3 DNA: TGCGCCAGCAGCTTGGTTGGGACAGGGGAGGAAAAACTGTTTTTT

clone size: .
D gene: TRBD1
CDR3 length: 14
J gene: TRBJ1-1
V gene: TRBV19
CDR3 protein: CASSLQGGPTEAFF
CDR3 DNA: TGTGCCAGTAGTTTACAGGGGGGGCCCACTGAAGCTTTCTTT

clone size: .
D gene: TRBD2
CDR3 length: 13
J gene: TRBJ2-4
V gene: TRBV4-1
CDR3 protein: CASSQASGGPKYF
CDR3 DNA: TGCGCCAGCAGCCAAGCTAGCGGGGGCCCGAAGTACTTC

clone size: once
D gene: .
CDR3 length: 14
J gene: TRBJ2-7
V gene: TRBV6-5
CDR3 protein: CASQDNKLHYEQYF
CDR3 DNA: TGTGCCAGCCAAGACAACAAGCTCCATTACGAGCAGTACTTC

clone size: .
D gene: .
CDR3 length: 14
J gene: TRBJ2-7
V gene: TRBV2
CDR3 protein: CASSSDSPRYEQYF
CDR3 DNA: TGTGCCAGCAGCTCGGACAGCCCCAGGTACGAGCAGTACTTC

clone size: .
D gene: TRBD1
CDR3 length: 17
J gene: TRBJ2-5
V gene: TRBV14
CDR3 protein: CASSQDPPGQVGETQYF
CDR3 DNA: TGTGCCAGCAGCCAAGATCCACCGGGACAGGTCGGAGAGACCCAGTACTTC

clone size: once
D gene: .
CDR3 length: 13
J gene: TRBJ1-6
V gene: TRBV6-5
CDR3 protein: CAGREVNNSPLHF
CDR3 DNA: TGTGCCGGCAGGGAGGTGAATAATTCACCCCTCCACTTT